This T cell receptor beta chain emerged from a study of blood T cell repertoires in COVID-19. Sequencing was performed with immunoSEQ multiplex PCR; in TCRdb, only in-frame clones are kept and a portion is missing. The sample includes 250,000 or so clones, roughly 88% seen only once; the top ten take roughly 0.8%. Per the germline V gene, CDR1 is LNHDA and CDR2 is SQIVND (reference sequence). This CDR3 contains 14 residues. V lost 4 bases and J lost 5; bases outside the gene matches: 3. Material for sequencing was peripheral blood. V and J are TRBV19 and TRBJ2-5; 11 bases line up with TRBD1. The sequence was collected from a woman aged 25 to 39 with acute or convalescent COVID-19. Here the CDR3 DNA reads TGTGCCAGTAGTACGGACAGGGGGCTGGAGACCCAGTACTTC. As protein: CASSTDRGLETQYF.